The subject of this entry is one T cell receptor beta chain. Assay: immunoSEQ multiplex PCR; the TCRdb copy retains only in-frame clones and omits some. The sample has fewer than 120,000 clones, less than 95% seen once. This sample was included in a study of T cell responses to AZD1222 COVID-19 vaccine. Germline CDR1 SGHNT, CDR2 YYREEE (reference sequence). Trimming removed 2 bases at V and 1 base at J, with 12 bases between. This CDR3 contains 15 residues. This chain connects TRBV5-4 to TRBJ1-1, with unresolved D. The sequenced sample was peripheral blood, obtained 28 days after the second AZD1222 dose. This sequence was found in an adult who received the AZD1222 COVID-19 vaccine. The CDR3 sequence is CASSFYGPPNTEAFF. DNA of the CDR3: TGTGCCAGCAGCTTTTATGGGCCACCGAACACTGAAGCTTTCTTT.